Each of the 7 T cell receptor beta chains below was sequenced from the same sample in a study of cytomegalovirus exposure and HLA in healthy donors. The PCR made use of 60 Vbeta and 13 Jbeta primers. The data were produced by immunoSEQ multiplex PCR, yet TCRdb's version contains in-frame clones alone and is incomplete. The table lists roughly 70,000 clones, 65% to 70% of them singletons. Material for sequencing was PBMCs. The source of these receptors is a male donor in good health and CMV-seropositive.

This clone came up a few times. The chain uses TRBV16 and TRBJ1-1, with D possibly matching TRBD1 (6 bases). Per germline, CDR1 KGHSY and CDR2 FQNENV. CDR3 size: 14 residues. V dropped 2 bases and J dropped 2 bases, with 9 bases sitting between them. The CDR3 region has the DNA TGTGCCAGCAGCCAAAGACAGGCAAACACTGAAGCTTTCTTT. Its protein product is CASSQRQANTEAFF.

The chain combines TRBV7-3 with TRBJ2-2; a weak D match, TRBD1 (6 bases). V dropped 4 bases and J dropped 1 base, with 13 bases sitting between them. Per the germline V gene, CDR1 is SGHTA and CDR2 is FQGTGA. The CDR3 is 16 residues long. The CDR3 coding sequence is TGTGCCAGCAGCTCCCAGGGGACAAGGAACACCGGGGAGCTGTTTTTT. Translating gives CASSSQGTRNTGELFF.

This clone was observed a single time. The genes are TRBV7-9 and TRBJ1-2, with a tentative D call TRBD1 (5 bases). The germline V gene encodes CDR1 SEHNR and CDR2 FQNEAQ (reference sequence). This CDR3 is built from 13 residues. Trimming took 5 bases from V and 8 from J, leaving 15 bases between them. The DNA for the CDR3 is TGTGCCAGCAGCCTACTGGGGGGTAACGGCTACACCTTC. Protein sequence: CASSLLGGNGYTF.

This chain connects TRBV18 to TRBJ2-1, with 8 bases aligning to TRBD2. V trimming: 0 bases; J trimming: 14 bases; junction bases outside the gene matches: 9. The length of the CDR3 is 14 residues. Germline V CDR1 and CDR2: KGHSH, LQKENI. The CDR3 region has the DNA TGTGCCAGCTCACCACCGGCGAGCGGGGGAGGGGAGTTCTTC. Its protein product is CASSPPASGGGEFF.

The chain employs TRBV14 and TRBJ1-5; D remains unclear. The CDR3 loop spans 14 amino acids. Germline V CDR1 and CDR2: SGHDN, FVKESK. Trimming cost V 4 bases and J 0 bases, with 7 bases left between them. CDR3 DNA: TGTGCCAGCAGCCTTGCAGGTAGCAATCAGCCCCAGCATTTT. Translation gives CASSLAGSNQPQHF.

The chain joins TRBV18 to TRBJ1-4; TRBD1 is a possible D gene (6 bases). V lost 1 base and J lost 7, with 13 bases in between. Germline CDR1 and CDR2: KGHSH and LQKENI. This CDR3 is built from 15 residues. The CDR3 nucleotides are TGTGCCAGCTCACCACGAACAGGGATGGGTGAAAAACTGTTTTTT. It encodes CASSPRTGMGEKLFF.

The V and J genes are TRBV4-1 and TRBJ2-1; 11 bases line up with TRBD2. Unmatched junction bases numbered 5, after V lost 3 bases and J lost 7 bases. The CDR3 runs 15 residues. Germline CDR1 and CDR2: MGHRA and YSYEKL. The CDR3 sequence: CASSQTSGIVNEQFF. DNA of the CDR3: TGCGCCAGCAGCCAGACTAGCGGGATAGTTAATGAGCAGTTCTTC.